This T cell receptor (beta chain) comes out of a study of Graves' ophthalmopathy and Graves' hyperthyroidism. CDR1 and CDR2 (germline): LNHDA, SQIVND (reference sequence). J gave up 3 bases and V 0 bases, and 5 bases lay outside the gene matches. This CDR3 comprises 16 residues. Amplified material comprised TCR beta CDR3 regions derived from RNA transcripts. Following a first-round RT-PCR that used HTBI primers, a second-round multiplex PCR was carried out. TCRdb analysed the multiplex PCR reads with MiXCR anew, one entry per CDR3 protein. The table includes around 1.1 million distinct CDR3 sequences, about 36% detected once. Whole-study findings and limits: With around 70% sensitivity and about 72% specificity, the model predicted ophthalmopathy progression. Blood samples also showed most expanded thyroid clonotypes exceeding 0.001 frequency.

This clonotype has at least ten counts. The antigen is undetermined. Specimen: peripheral blood or thyroid tissue (not recorded which). The chain recombines TRBV19 with TRBJ1-5, with TRBD1 matching 7 bases. The TCR comes from an adult man with Graves' hyperthyroidism. The CDR3 protein is CASSIESGQLNQPQHF. DNA of the CDR3: TGTGCCAGTAGTATAGAGTCGGGACAGCTCAATCAGCCCCAGCATTTT.